Following are 24 T cell receptor beta chains from one sample sequenced in a study of identical twins. A single record per CDR3 protein comes from TCRdb applying MiXCR to the 5' RACE reads. The sample includes approximately 260,000 distinct CDR3 sequences, around 15% of them seen just once. Sequenced: memory (CD45RO+) T cells sorted from blood. The receptors come from a woman aged 18-29 years in good health.

This clonotype was counted only a few times. The chain is built from TRBV28 and TRBJ1-4, with 9 positions matching TRBD1. Germline V CDR1 and CDR2: MDHEN, SYDVKM. J gave up 2 bases and V 6 bases, and 1 base lay outside the gene matches. The CDR3 is 14 residues long. The CDR3 here is CASSTGGTNEKLFF. The CDR3 region has the DNA TGTGCCAGCAGCACAGGGGGCACTAATGAAAAACTGTTTTTT.

By share, this clonotype counts as medium-sized. V usage is TRBV12-3 or TRBV12-4 and J usage is TRBJ2-5; 11 bases are a match to TRBD2. The CDR3 is 16 residues long. V lost 0 bases to trimming and J lost 5 bases; unmatched junction nucleotides: 5. CDR3 loop: CASSLAISGRGETQYF. The CDR3 nucleotides read TGTGCCAGCAGTTTAGCCATTAGCGGGAGGGGCGAGACCCAGTACTTC.

This clonotype has a handful of counts. The V and J genes are TRBV7-2 and TRBJ2-2; TRBD2 might be the D (6 bases). V was cut by 3 bases and J by 4 bases, with 12 bases left in between. The CDR3 spans 15 residues. Germline V gene data show CDR1 as SGHTA and CDR2 as FQGNSA. This chain's CDR3 is CASSFGLTSTGELFF. The CDR3 DNA reads TGTGCCAGCAGCTTTGGACTAACCAGCACCGGGGAGCTGTTTTTT.

This clonotype was seen a handful of times. The rearrangement uses TRBV5-1 and TRBJ2-5; tentatively, D is TRBD1 or TRBD2 (6 bases each). Germline lookup yields CDR1 SGHRS and CDR2 YFSETQ. V was trimmed by 3 bases and J by 4 bases, leaving 13 bases between them. This CDR3 contains 14 residues. For the CDR3, the DNA is TGCGCCAGCAGCTCCACCGGGGGCTCAGAGACCCAGTACTTC. Amino acids: CASSSTGGSETQYF. The full variable domain, rest sourced from reference TRBV5-1 and TRBJ2-5, is KAGVTQTPRYLIKTRGQQVTLSCSPISGHRSVSWYQQTPGQGLQFLFEYFSETQRNKGNFPGRFSGRQFSNSRSEMNVSTLELGDSALYLCASSSTGGSETQYFGPGTRLLVL.

This chain uses TRBV30 with TRBJ1-2, with no clear D. V was trimmed by 8 bases and J by 4 bases, leaving 11 bases between them. Germline V CDR1 and CDR2: GTSNPN, SVGIG (reference sequence). This CDR3 comprises 11 residues. The CDR3: CALKDGYGYTF. CDR3 in DNA: TGTGCCCTGAAGGACGGCTATGGCTACACCTTC.

This clonotype was observed a few times. V usage is TRBV12-3 or TRBV12-4 and J usage is TRBJ2-3; D may be TRBD2 (5 bases). This CDR3 has 15 amino acids. With 5 bases removed from V and 3 bases from J, the gap between germline ends came to 15 bases. Here the CDR3 reads CASSPRGVLTDTQYF. CDR3 bases: TGTGCCAGCAGTCCCCGGGGAGTATTAACAGATACGCAGTATTTT.

This clonotype has more than one count but fewer than ten. This chain connects TRBV20-1 to TRBJ1-1, with 9 bases identical to TRBD1. Trimming cost V 6 bases and J 6 bases; bases outside gene matches: 11. Per germline, CDR1 DFQATT and CDR2 SNEGSKA (reference sequence). The CDR3 is 14 amino acids. CDR3 residues: CSALQGAQLAEAFF. The DNA of the CDR3 is TGCAGTGCCTTACAGGGGGCGCAGTTAGCTGAAGCTTTCTTT.

This clonotype was observed a handful of times. The rearrangement joins TRBV6-2 or TRBV6-3 to TRBJ2-2; 12 bases match TRBD2. The V gene end was trimmed by 5 bases and the J gene end by 1 base; junction bases not matched to a gene: 2. Germline loops: CDR1 MNHEY, CDR2 SVGEGT. This CDR3 has 16 residues. The CDR3 reads CASSRGLAGNTGELFF. The CDR3 bases are TGTGCCAGCAGTCGGGGACTAGCGGGGAACACCGGGGAGCTGTTTTTT.

The CDR3 sequence is CASSPQTGSHQPQHF. The CDR3 DNA is TGTGCCAGCAGCCCCCAGACGGGGTCCCATCAGCCCCAGCATTTT. This rearrangement joins TRBV6-2 or TRBV6-3 to TRBJ1-5; D remains ambiguous. The germline V gene encodes CDR1 MNHEY and CDR2 SVGEGT. Between the trimmed V and J ends, which lost 6 bases and 5 bases, there was a span of 17 bases. This CDR3 has 15 residues.

V and J are TRBV7-2 and TRBJ2-5; D ambiguous. From germline, CDR1 is SGHTA and CDR2 FQGNSA. The V gene lost 1 base and the J gene lost 2 bases, with 14 bases spanning the gap. The CDR3 length is 16 residues. DNA of the CDR3: TGTGCCAGCAGCTTAGATTCATGGACGAGGCAAGAGACCCAGTACTTC. This gives the protein CASSLDSWTRQETQYF.

The rearrangement joins TRBV7-8 to TRBJ2-3; no clear D gene. Trimming took 6 bases from V and 6 from J, leaving 19 bases between them. Germline CDR1 and CDR2: SGHVS and FQNEAQ. The CDR3 totals 15 residues. DNA of the CDR3: TGTGCCAGCAGAGGAAGATCTCGCTCCGCGGATACGCAGTATTTT. The encoded protein is CASRGRSRSADTQYF.

The rearrangement links TRBV5-4 to TRBJ2-1; D may be TRBD1 (6 bases). There are 14 residues in the CDR3. CDR1 and CDR2 from the germline V gene are SGHNT and YYREEE (reference sequence). The ends were cut back, 4 bases at V and 4 bases at J, with 12 bases in the middle. The CDR3 sequence is CASSGIQGYNEQFF. As DNA, the CDR3 is TGTGCCAGCAGCGGAATACAGGGATACAATGAGCAGTTCTTC. Looking up the rest from reference TRBV5-4 and TRBJ2-1 gives the full variable domain: ETGVTQSPTHLIKTRGQQVTLRCSSQSGHNTVSWYQQALGQGPQFIFQYYREEENGRGNFPPRFSGLQFPNYSSELNVNALELDDSALYLCASSGIQGYNEQFFGPGTRLTVL.

This clonotype appeared a few times. This sequence joins TRBV20-1 and TRBJ2-3; 10 positions agree with TRBD2. Germline V gene sequence: CDR1 DFQATT, CDR2 SNEGSKA (reference sequence). The CDR3 runs 12 residues. V lost 8 bases, J lost 8 bases, and 7 bases stayed unmatched. The CDR3 region is CSSAGGAGTQYF. Here the CDR3 DNA reads TGCAGTTCAGCGGGGGGGGCTGGTACGCAGTATTTT.

This clonotype was observed at least ten times. The chain combines TRBV6-1 with TRBJ1-6; TRBD1 matches at 7 bases. Germline CDR1 is MNHNS and CDR2 is SASEGT. V shed 6 bases and J 7 bases; nucleotides not matched to a gene: 6. This CDR3 comprises 14 residues. For the CDR3, the DNA is TGTGCCAGCAGGACCGGGACAGAGAATTCACCCCTCCACTTT. It specifies CASRTGTENSPLHF.

This clonotype showed up just a few times. The chain uses TRBV12-3 or TRBV12-4 and TRBJ1-1; the D is unclear. V was shortened by 4 bases and J by 7 bases, with 7 bases between the two germline ends. This CDR3 comprises 11 residues. The CDR3 protein is CASSYHFEAFF. The CDR3 bases are TGTGCCAGCAGTTACCATTTTGAAGCTTTCTTT.

This clonotype has just a few counts. The chain uses TRBV11-2 and TRBJ1-2, with D unclear. Deletions cut 1 base from V and 5 bases from J, with 8 bases between. The CDR3 has 13 amino acids. Germline CDR1 SGHAT, CDR2 FQNNGV. The CDR3 sequence is CASSLVQFYGYTF. The CDR3 DNA reads as TGTGCCAGCAGCTTAGTACAGTTTTATGGCTACACCTTC.

The table lists this clonotype with a few counts. V is TRBV6-6 and J is TRBJ2-3; D not resolved. Trimming pared 3 bases from V and 5 bases from J, leaving 6 bases between. CDR1 is MNHNY, CDR2 SVGAGI, per germline (reference sequence). The CDR3 extends over 12 amino acids. CDR3 DNA: TGTGCCAGCAGTTATTCCCAAGATACGCAGTATTTT. It specifies CASSYSQDTQYF.

The gene calls are TRBV11-2 and TRBJ2-1, with TRBD2 as a possible D gene (6 bases). The CDR3 contains 15 residues. Per the germline V gene, CDR1 is SGHAT and CDR2 is FQNNGV. Trimming removed 5 bases from V and 2 bases from J, with 13 bases in between. The CDR3 sequence: CASSPRLATYNEQFF. The CDR3 nucleotides are TGTGCCAGCAGCCCCCGTCTAGCGACCTACAATGAGCAGTTCTTC.

This clonotype was counted a few times. The V call is TRBV20-1, the J call TRBJ2-7; 8 nucleotides line up with TRBD1. Germline-derived CDR1 and CDR2 are DFQATT and SNEGSKA (reference sequence). The length of the CDR3 is 15 residues. V was pared by 4 bases and J by 0 bases, with 8 bases of the junction left unmatched. CDR3 DNA sequence: TGCAGTGCTACCAGGGGGCGCGGGGCCTCCTACGAGCAGTACTTC. It translates to CSATRGRGASYEQYF.

The chain is built from TRBV6-1 and TRBJ1-1; D perhaps matches TRBD1 (6 bases). V shed 7 bases and J shed 6 bases, with 15 bases lying between them. The CDR3 has 13 amino acids. Germline CDR1 reads MNHNS; CDR2 reads SASEGT. CDR3 residues: CASMRGVGPEAFF. The CDR3, as DNA: TGTGCCAGCATGAGGGGGGTCGGCCCTGAAGCTTTCTTT.

J is TRBJ1-4 and V is TRBV7-8, with 8 bases matching TRBD1. The ends lost 3 bases at V and 8 bases at J; junction bases unmatched: 8. This CDR3 has 15 residues. In germline, CDR1 is SGHVS, CDR2 FQNEAQ. The CDR3 region has the DNA TGTGCCAGCAGCTTTAACAGGGGGTTAAACGAAAAACTGTTTTTT. Encoded protein: CASSFNRGLNEKLFF.

This clonotype showed up just a few times. The rearrangement uses TRBV5-6 and TRBJ2-7; TRBD2 matches at 13 bases. The CDR3 spans 16 residues. CDR1 is SGHDT and CDR2 is YYEEEE in the germline V gene. With V trimmed by 3 bases and J by 2 bases, 5 bases remained unmatched. DNA of the CDR3: TGTGCCAGCAGCTCCAGACTAGCGGGGGGAACCTACGAGCAGTACTTC. Translation: CASSSRLAGGTYEQYF.

The chain recombines TRBV28 with TRBJ2-5; the match to TRBD2 covers 8 bases. Germline CDR1 reads MDHEN; CDR2 reads SYDVKM. The CDR3 runs to 17 residues. V was clipped by 5 bases and J by 7 bases; unmatched bases: 18. CDR3 residues: CASSPREGRGGFATQYF. The CDR3 coding sequence is TGTGCCAGCAGTCCACGGGAGGGCAGGGGCGGCTTTGCGACCCAGTACTTC. The full variable domain, with the rest looked up from reference TRBV28 and TRBJ2-5, is DVKVTQSSRYLVKRTGEKVFLECVQDMDHENMFWYRQDPGLGLRLIYFSYDVKMKEKGDIPEGYSVSREKKERFSLILESASTNQTSMYLCASSPREGRGGFATQYFGPGTRLLVL.

This clonotype was picked up many times. The rearrangement uses TRBV6-5 and TRBJ1-2, with no clear D. The CDR3 length is 12 residues. Germline-derived CDR1 and CDR2 are MNHEY and SVGAGI. Between the trimmed V and J ends, which lost 4 bases and 8 bases, there was a span of 11 bases. CDR3 in amino acids: CASSSGPRGYTF. In DNA form, the CDR3 reads TGTGCCAGCAGTTCCGGGCCGCGGGGCTACACCTTC.